One sample yielded the 16 T cell receptor beta chains listed below, sequenced in a study of T cells expressing NK-cell markers. From its re-call of the 5' RACE reads, TCRdb lists each CDR3 protein once, without DNA. This table holds over 100,000 distinct CDR3 sequences. Material: blood T cells: a sorted CD56 or NKG2C T cell subset, CD4+ or CD8+ T cells, or bulk PBMC T cells (not recorded which). The receptors shown here come from a woman between 18 and 70 years old in good health.

The rearrangement joins TRBV12-5 to TRBJ2-1; lacking DNA, the TRBD1 call made by TCRdb goes unchecked. From germline, CDR1 is LGHNT and CDR2 FRNRAP. The CDR3 totals 15 residues. The CDR3 region is CASGPGGAGYNEQFF.

The chain carries TRBV4-3 and TRBJ2-1; the D call from TCRdb, TRBD2, cannot be confirmed without DNA. The CDR3 sequence is 19 residues long. Germline V gene lookup returns CDR1 LGHNA and CDR2 YSLEER. This CDR3 is CASSQESSIFSPSYNEQFF.

The V and J genes are TRBV12-3 or TRBV12-4 and TRBJ1-2; TCRdb's D gene call, TRBD1, goes unchecked for lack of DNA. This CDR3 has 15 residues. CDR3 protein: CASSYGGAANYGYTF.

J is TRBJ2-3 and V is TRBV27; TCRdb picks TRBD1, but there is no DNA to check that call. CDR1 and CDR2 from the germline V gene are MNHEY and SMNVEV (reference sequence). This CDR3 region has 14 residues. The CDR3 sequence is CASRGGQGPDTQYF.

V and J are TRBV5-1 and TRBJ2-1. The CDR3 has 11 residues. Germline-derived CDR1 and CDR2 are SGHRS and YFSETQ. The CDR3: CASTLGYEQFF.

This chain links TRBV7-3 with TRBJ2-1; TCRdb reports TRBD1, a call that lacks DNA to check it against. This CDR3 region has 15 residues. Germline V lookup: CDR1 SGHTA, CDR2 FQGTGA. CDR3 in amino acids: CASSPQGAGYNEQFF.

The chain carries TRBV6-2 or TRBV6-3 and TRBJ2-1; no DNA is available, so the TRBD1 call from TCRdb remains unchecked. Germline lookup yields CDR1 MNHEY and CDR2 SVGEGT. This CDR3 is 15 amino acids long. The CDR3 sequence: CASSYVRGAYNEQFF.

The chain combines TRBV7-9 with TRBJ2-1; TCRdb outputs TRBD2, but without DNA this stays unchecked. The CDR3 is made up of 15 amino acids. Per the germline V gene, CDR1 is SEHNR and CDR2 is FQNEAQ (reference sequence). Here the CDR3 reads CASSGSGSTWNEQFF.

The chain couples TRBV9 to TRBJ2-3. CDR1 and CDR2 (germline): SGDLS, YYNGEE. The CDR3 runs to 14 residues. CDR3 sequence reads: CASSKLGLADTQYF.

The chain links TRBV7-6 to TRBJ2-5; TCRdb designates TRBD1, a call that cannot be tested without DNA. Germline lookup yields CDR1 SGHVS and CDR2 FNYEAQ. This CDR3 is built from 14 residues. Here the CDR3 reads CASSSLTGGETQYF.

The chain combines TRBV7-9 with TRBJ2-5; TCRdb names TRBD1, which stays unverified in the absence of DNA. Germline CDR1 is SEHNR and CDR2 is FQNEAQ (reference sequence). The CDR3 is made up of 17 amino acids. This CDR3 reads CASSLVVRGFSQETQYF.

The J gene is TRBJ1-5, the V gene TRBV12-3 or TRBV12-4; TCRdb's assignment of TRBD1 cannot be checked, as there is no DNA. The CDR3 has 15 residues. This chain's CDR3 is CASSTIDRGNQPQHF.

The J gene is TRBJ2-1, the V gene TRBV15. Germline V gives CDR1 LNHNV, CDR2 YYDKDF (reference sequence). The CDR3 sequence is 15 residues long. CDR3 region: CATSRARGSYNEQFF.

The CDR3 is CATSREAGGGSNEQFF. The chain employs TRBV15 and TRBJ2-1; as DNA is missing, the TRBD2 call by TCRdb cannot be tested. The CDR3 length is 16 residues. Germline V gives CDR1 LNHNV, CDR2 YYDKDF (reference sequence).

The rearrangement links TRBV12-3 or TRBV12-4 to TRBJ1-4; TCRdb's assignment of TRBD1 cannot be checked, as there is no DNA. CDR3 length: 15 amino acids. The CDR3 here is CASSHRDSTNEKLFF.

The V gene is TRBV6-1, the J gene TRBJ1-1; absent DNA, TCRdb's TRBD1 call cannot be checked. The CDR3 has 18 amino acids. Germline CDR1 MNHNS, CDR2 SASEGT. The chain's CDR3 is CASRPQTGATTVSTEAFF.